This entry concerns a single TCR beta chain. Its matching antigen is unknown. There are 12 residues in the CDR3. In germline, CDR1 is MNHNY, CDR2 SVGAGI (reference sequence). V was pared by 6 bases and J by 10 bases, with 12 bases between. The sample originates from a study of shared clonotypes between healthy human individuals. Study outcomes and limitations: Represented diversity (both genetic and exposure-history) was limited by the small number of donors. Larger estimated richness was generally recorded for naive subsets relative to memory subsets.

Memory CD4+ cells were the fraction left after CD45RA+ naive selection. Authors' data handling: Junction-only sequences without quality scores were provided by ImmunoSEQ, so filtering was different. The method was immunoSEQ multiplex PCR; TCRdb's version includes in-frame clones alone and lacks a portion of them. V, J and clone size reflect that table, while D and trimming were determined from the DNA. The table has 2 million to 3 million clones, just over 90% seen once. This TCR was sampled from a man between 18 and 29 years old in good health. The gene calls are TRBV6-6 and TRBJ1-4, with D possibly TRBD1 on 5 matching bases. Sequencing was carried out using naive CD4+ T cells sorted from blood. Subset here: CD45RA+ positively selected. The CDR3: CASRPPGGKLFF. The CDR3 nucleotides are TGTGCCAGCAGGCCCCCGGGGGGAAAACTGTTTTTT.